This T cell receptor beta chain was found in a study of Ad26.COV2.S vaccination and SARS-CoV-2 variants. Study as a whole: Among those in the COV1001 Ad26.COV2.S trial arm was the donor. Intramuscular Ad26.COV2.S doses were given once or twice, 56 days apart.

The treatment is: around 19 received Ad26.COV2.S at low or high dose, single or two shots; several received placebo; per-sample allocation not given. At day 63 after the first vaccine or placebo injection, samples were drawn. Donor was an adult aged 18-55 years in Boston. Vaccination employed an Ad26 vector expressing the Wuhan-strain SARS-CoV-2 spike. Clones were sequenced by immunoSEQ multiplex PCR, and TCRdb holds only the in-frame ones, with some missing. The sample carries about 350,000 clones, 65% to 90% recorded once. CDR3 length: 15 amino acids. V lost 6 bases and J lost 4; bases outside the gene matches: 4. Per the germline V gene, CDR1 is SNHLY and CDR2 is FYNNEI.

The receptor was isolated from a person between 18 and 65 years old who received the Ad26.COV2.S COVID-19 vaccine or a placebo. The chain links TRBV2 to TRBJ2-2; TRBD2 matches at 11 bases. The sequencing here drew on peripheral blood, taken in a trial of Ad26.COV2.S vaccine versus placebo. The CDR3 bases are TGTGCCAGCAGAGTTAGCGGGAGGGCCACCGGGGAGCTGTTTTTT. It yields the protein CASRVSGRATGELFF.